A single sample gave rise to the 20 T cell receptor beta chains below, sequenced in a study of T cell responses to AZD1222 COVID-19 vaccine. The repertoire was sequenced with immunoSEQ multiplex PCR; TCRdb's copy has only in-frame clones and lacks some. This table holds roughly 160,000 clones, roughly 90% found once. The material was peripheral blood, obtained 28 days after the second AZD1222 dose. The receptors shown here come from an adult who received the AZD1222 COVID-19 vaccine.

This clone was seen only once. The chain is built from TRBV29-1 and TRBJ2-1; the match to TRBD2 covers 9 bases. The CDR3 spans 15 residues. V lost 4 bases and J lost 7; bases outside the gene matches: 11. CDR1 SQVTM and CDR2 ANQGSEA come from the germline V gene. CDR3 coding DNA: TGCAGCGTTGTGTGGCGGGGGGGCCTTCGGAATGAGCAGTTCTTC. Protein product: CSVVWRGGLRNEQFF.

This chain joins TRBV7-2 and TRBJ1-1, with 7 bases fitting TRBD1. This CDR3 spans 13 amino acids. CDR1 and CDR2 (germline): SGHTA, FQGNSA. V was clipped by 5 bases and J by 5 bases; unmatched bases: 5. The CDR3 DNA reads TGTGCCAGCAGCCAGGGACAGCGGACTGAAGCTTTCTTT. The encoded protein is CASSQGQRTEAFF. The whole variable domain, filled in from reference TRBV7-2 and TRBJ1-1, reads GAGVSQSPSNKVTEKGKDVELRCDPISGHTALYWYRQSLGQGLEFLIYFQGNSAPDKSGLPSDRFSAERTGGSVSTLTIQRTQQEDSAVYLCASSQGQRTEAFFGQGTRLTVV.

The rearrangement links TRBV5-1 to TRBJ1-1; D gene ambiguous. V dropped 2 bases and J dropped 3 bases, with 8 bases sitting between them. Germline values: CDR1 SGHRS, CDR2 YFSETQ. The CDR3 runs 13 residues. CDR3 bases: TGCGCCAGCAGCTTTTCGGAGGACACTGAAGCTTTCTTT. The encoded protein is CASSFSEDTEAFF. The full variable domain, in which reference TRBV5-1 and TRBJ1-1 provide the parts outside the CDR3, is KAGVTQTPRYLIKTRGQQVTLSCSPISGHRSVSWYQQTPGQGLQFLFEYFSETQRNKGNFPGRFSGRQFSNSRSEMNVSTLELGDSALYLCASSFSEDTEAFFGQGTRLTVV.

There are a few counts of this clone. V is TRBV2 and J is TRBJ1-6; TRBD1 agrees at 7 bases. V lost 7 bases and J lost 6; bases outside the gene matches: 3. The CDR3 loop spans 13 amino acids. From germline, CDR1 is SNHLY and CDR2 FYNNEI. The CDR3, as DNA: TGTGCCAGCACGGGACAGCCTAATTCACCCCTCCACTTT. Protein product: CASTGQPNSPLHF.

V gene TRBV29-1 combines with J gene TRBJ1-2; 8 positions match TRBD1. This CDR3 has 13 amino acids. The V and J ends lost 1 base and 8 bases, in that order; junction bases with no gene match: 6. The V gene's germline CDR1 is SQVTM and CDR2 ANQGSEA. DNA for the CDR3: TGCAGCGTTGAAGGCCAGGGGGCGCCCGGCTACACCTTC. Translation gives CSVEGQGAPGYTF.

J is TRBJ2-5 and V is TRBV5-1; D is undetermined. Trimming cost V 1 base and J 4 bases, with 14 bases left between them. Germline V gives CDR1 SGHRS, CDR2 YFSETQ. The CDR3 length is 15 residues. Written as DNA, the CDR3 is TGCGCCAGCAGCTTGCAGGCGAATAAGGGAGAGACCCAGTACTTC. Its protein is CASSLQANKGETQYF.

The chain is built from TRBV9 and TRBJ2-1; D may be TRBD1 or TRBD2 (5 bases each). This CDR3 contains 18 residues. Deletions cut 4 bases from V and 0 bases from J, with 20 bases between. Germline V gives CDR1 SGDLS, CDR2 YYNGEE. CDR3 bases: TGTGCCAGCAGCCCATCCGCCGGGGCGCAGAGCTCCTACAATGAGCAGTTCTTC. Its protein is CASSPSAGAQSSYNEQFF. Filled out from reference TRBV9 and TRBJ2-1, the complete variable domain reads DSGVTQTPKHLITATGQRVTLRCSPRSGDLSVYWYQQSLDQGLQFLIQYYNGEERAKGNILERFSAQQFPDLHSELNLSSLELGDSALYFCASSPSAGAQSSYNEQFFGPGTRLTVL.

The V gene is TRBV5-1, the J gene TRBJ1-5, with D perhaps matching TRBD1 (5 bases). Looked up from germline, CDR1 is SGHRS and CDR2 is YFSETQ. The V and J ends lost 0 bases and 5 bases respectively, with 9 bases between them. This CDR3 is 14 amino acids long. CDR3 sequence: CASSLAGVDQPQHF. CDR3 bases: TGCGCCAGCAGCTTGGCGGGGGTTGATCAGCCCCAGCATTTT. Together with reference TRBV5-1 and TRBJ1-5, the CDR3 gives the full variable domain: KAGVTQTPRYLIKTRGQQVTLSCSPISGHRSVSWYQQTPGQGLQFLFEYFSETQRNKGNFPGRFSGRQFSNSRSEMNVSTLELGDSALYLCASSLAGVDQPQHFGDGTRLSIL.

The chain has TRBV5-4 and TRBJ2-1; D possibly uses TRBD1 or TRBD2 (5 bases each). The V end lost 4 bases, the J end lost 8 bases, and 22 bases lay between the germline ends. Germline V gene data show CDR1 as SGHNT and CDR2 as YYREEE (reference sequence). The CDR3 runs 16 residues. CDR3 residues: CASSPGMGVPYDEQFF. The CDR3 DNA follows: TGTGCCAGCAGCCCCGGGATGGGGGTACCCTATGATGAGCAGTTCTTC. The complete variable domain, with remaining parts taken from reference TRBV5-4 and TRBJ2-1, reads ETGVTQSPTHLIKTRGQQVTLRCSSQSGHNTVSWYQQALGQGPQFIFQYYREEENGRGNFPPRFSGLQFPNYSSELNVNALELDDSALYLCASSPGMGVPYDEQFFGPGTRLTVL.

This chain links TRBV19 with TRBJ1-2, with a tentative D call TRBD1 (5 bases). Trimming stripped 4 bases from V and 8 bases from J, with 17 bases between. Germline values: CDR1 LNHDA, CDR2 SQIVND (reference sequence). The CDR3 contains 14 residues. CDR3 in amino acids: CASSSPREWGGYTF. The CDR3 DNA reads TGTGCCAGTAGTAGCCCGAGGGAATGGGGCGGCTACACCTTC.

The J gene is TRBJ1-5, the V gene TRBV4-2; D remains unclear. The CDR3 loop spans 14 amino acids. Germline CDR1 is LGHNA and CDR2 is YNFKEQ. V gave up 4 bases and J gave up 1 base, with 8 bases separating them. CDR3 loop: CASSLWESNQPQHF. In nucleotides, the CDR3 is TGTGCCAGCAGCCTCTGGGAAAGCAATCAGCCCCAGCATTTT.

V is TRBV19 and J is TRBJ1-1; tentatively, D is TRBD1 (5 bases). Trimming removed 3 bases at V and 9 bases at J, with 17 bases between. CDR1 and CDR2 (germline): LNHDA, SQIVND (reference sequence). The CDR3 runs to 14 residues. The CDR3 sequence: CASSMRGRSRKAFF. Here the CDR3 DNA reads TGTGCCAGTAGTATGAGGGGACGATCACGAAAAGCTTTCTTT.

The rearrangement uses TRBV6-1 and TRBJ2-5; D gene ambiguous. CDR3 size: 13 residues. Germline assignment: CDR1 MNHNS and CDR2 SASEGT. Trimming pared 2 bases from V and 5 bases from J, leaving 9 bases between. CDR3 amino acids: CASSETGGETQYF. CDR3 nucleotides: TGTGCCAGCAGTGAAACGGGTGGGGAGACCCAGTACTTC.

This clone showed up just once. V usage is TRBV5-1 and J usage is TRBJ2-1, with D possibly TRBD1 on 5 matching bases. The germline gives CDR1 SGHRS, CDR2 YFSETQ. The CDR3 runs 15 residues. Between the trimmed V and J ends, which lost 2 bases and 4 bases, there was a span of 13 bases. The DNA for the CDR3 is TGCGCCAGCAGCTTTGGCGGCAGGGTGTACAATGAGCAGTTCTTC. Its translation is CASSFGGRVYNEQFF.

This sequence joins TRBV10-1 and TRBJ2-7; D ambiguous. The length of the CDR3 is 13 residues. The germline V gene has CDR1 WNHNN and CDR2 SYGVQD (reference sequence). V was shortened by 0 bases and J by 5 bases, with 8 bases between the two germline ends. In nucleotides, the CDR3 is TGCGCCAGCAGTGAGTCGAGTCCAGACGAGCAGTACTTC. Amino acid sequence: CASSESSPDEQYF.

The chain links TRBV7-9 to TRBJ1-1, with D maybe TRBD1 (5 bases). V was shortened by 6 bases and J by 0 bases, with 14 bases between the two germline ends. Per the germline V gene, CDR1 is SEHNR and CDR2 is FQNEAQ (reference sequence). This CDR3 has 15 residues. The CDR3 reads CASSSGGGVNTEAFF. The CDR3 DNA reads TGTGCCAGCAGTTCTGGGGGAGGGGTGAACACTGAAGCTTTCTTT.

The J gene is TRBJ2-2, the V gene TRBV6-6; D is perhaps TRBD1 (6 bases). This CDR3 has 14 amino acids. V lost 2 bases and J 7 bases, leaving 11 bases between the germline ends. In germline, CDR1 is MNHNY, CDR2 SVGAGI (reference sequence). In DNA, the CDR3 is TGTGCCAGCAGTTACCGGCTGGACAGCGGGGAGCTGTTTTTT. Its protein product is CASSYRLDSGELFF.

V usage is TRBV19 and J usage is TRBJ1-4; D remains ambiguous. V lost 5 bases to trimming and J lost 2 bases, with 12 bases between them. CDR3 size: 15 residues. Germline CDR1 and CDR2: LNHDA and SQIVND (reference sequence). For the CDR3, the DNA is TGTGCCAGTAGTCCCGATCCCGGGACTAATGAAAAACTGTTTTTT. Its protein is CASSPDPGTNEKLFF.

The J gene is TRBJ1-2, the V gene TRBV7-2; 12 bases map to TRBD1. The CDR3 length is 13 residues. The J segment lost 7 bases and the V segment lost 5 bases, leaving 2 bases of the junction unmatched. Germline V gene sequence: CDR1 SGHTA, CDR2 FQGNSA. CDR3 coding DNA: TGTGCCAGCAGCAGGGACAGGGGGCCTGGCTACACCTTC. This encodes CASSRDRGPGYTF.

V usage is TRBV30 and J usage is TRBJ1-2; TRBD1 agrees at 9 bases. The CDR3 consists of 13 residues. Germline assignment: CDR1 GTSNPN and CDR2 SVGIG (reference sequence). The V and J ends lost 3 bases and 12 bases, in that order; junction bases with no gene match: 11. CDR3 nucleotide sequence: TGTGCCTGGAGCGACTCCGGGACAGGGACGGACACCTTC. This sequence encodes CAWSDSGTGTDTF.